This T cell receptor beta chain was sequenced in a study of blood T cells in healthy people across ages. General study points: Relative to aged donors, long-lived donors carried more naive CD4+ cells and displayed higher diversity.

Combining a sample-barcoded 5' primer with a J-beta primer mix, a second PCR ran for roughly 7 to 11 cycles. In TCRdb, the 5' RACE reads were re-called with MiXCR into one record per CDR3 protein. This sample carries 1.8 million or so distinct CDR3 sequences, about 39% of them seen once, and the ten largest clones take about 21%. With respect to this clonotype: Antigen specificity is unknown. One end of the junction fails to match germline, which may point to a read error.

The sequenced material came from blood. The clonotype comes from a human donor in good health.

This CDR3 reads CASSLVASGGASGADVLTF. Written as DNA, the CDR3 is TGTGCCAGCAGCTTGGTGGCTAGCGGGGGGGCTTCGGGGGCCGACGTCCTGACTTTC. The V gene is TRBV5-8, the J gene TRBJ2-6; 12 bases align to TRBD2. The CDR3 runs 19 residues. Germline V gene data show CDR1 as SGHTS and CDR2 as YDEGEE.